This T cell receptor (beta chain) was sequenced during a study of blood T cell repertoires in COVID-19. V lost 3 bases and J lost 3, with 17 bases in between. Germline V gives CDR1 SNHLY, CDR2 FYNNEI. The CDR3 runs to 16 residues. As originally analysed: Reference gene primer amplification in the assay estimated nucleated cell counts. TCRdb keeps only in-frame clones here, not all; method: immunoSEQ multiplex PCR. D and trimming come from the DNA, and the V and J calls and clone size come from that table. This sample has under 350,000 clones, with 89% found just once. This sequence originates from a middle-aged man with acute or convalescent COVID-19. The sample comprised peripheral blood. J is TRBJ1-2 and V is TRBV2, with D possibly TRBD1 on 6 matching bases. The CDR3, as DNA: TGTGCCAGCAGTGACGGGTATTCAGGGGAAGACTATGGCTACACCTTC. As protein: CASSDGYSGEDYGYTF.